The 30 T cell receptor beta chains presented below share a single source sample, sequenced in a study of Ad26.COV2.S vaccination and SARS-CoV-2 variants. Treatment described: 15 to 20 received Ad26.COV2.S at low or high dose, single or two shots; about 5 received placebo; per-sample allocation not given. Samples analyzed were those drawn on day 63 after the first vaccine or placebo injection. The table came from immunoSEQ multiplex PCR; TCRdb's copy has only in-frame clones and leaves some out. Of 250,000 to 300,000 clones listed, 70% to 90% are singletons. Specimen: peripheral blood, collected in a trial of Ad26.COV2.S vaccine versus placebo. Every receptor here comes from a person between 18 and 65 years old who received the Ad26.COV2.S COVID-19 vaccine or a placebo.

This clone appeared once. The V and J genes are TRBV7-8 and TRBJ2-7; TRBD1 agrees at 11 bases. Germline CDR1 is SGHVS and CDR2 is FQNEAQ. The CDR3 is made up of 19 amino acids. V was clipped by 5 bases and J by 1 base; unmatched bases: 16. CDR3 sequence: CASSLLTRAGTGGSYEQYF. CDR3 nucleotide sequence: TGTGCCAGCAGCCTACTGACACGAGCAGGGACAGGGGGTTCCTACGAGCAGTACTTC.

The chain links TRBV20-1 to TRBJ2-7; TRBD2 agrees at 8 bases. This CDR3 is 15 amino acids long. Trimming took 3 bases from V and 2 from J; bases not matched to a gene: 9. CDR1 and CDR2 (germline): DFQATT, SNEGSKA (reference sequence). In DNA, the CDR3 is TGCAGTGCTAGTGAGAGCGGGAGAGTCACCTACGAGCAGTACTTC. This sequence encodes CSASESGRVTYEQYF.

The chain combines TRBV14 with TRBJ2-7, with D possibly matching TRBD2 (6 bases). Trimming cost V 3 bases and J 0 bases, with 18 bases left between them. The CDR3 covers 17 residues. The germline CDR1 and CDR2 sequences are SGHDN and FVKESK. The CDR3 protein is CASSHLTSPKSSYEQYF. In DNA form, the CDR3 reads TGTGCCAGCAGCCACCTGACTAGTCCCAAGAGCTCCTACGAGCAGTACTTC.

The chain employs TRBV29-1 and TRBJ1-1; D is uncertain. This CDR3 has 16 residues. CDR1 is SQVTM, CDR2 ANQGSEA, per germline. Trimming stripped 3 bases from V and 0 bases from J, with 17 bases between. For the CDR3, the DNA is TGCAGCGTTGATTTCCCAGGACCGAGAATGAACACTGAAGCTTTCTTT. Its translation is CSVDFPGPRMNTEAFF.

V is TRBV6-5 and J is TRBJ2-1; D remains unclear. Per the germline V gene, CDR1 is MNHEY and CDR2 is SVGAGI. The V end was cut by 4 bases, the J end by 7 bases, with 11 bases between. The CDR3 is 13 residues long. DNA for the CDR3: TGTGCCAGCAGTTTTCATTGGGGTAATGAGCAGTTCTTC. It is translated as CASSFHWGNEQFF.

This clone was detected a few times. The chain joins TRBV9 to TRBJ1-1; unclear D gene. Per the germline V gene, CDR1 is SGDLS and CDR2 is YYNGEE. CDR3 length equals 13 residues. V lost 1 base to trimming and J lost 1 base, with 5 bases between them. The CDR3 loop is CASSVWENTEAFF. CDR3 bases: TGTGCCAGCAGCGTATGGGAGAACACTGAAGCTTTCTTT. Combining the CDR3 with reference TRBV9 and TRBJ1-1 gives the whole variable domain DSGVTQTPKHLITATGQRVTLRCSPRSGDLSVYWYQQSLDQGLQFLIQYYNGEERAKGNILERFSAQQFPDLHSELNLSSLELGDSALYFCASSVWENTEAFFGQGTRLTVV.

The rearrangement joins TRBV5-1 to TRBJ1-1; TRBD1 matches at 9 bases. This CDR3 has 18 residues. Trimming took 4 bases from V and 1 from J; bases not matched to a gene: 14. Germline loops: CDR1 SGHRS, CDR2 YFSETQ. CDR3 sequence reads: CASSLVIGTGPSNTEAFF. CDR3 sequence (DNA): TGCGCCAGCAGCCTTGTCATCGGGACAGGGCCCTCGAACACTGAAGCTTTCTTT.

The chain uses TRBV2 and TRBJ2-2; no definite D call. The V gene's germline CDR1 is SNHLY and CDR2 FYNNEI. With 3 bases removed from V and 8 bases from J, the gap between germline ends came to 10 bases. The CDR3 loop spans 13 amino acids. The CDR3 here is CASSEGREGELFF. The CDR3, as DNA: TGTGCCAGCAGTGAGGGTCGAGAGGGGGAGCTGTTTTTT.

This clone was seen only once. The chain carries TRBV11-1 and TRBJ2-5; 8 nucleotides align to TRBD1. The V and J ends lost 3 bases and 6 bases, in that order; junction bases with no gene match: 3. The CDR3 sequence is 13 residues long. Germline CDR1 reads SGHAT; CDR2 reads FQDESV (reference sequence). The CDR3 spells CASSFDRGKTQYF. DNA of the CDR3: TGTGCCAGCAGCTTCGACAGGGGCAAGACCCAGTACTTC. The full variable domain, in which reference TRBV11-1 and TRBJ2-5 provide the parts outside the CDR3, is EAEVAQSPRYKITEKSQAVAFWCDPISGHATLYWYRQILGQGPELLVQFQDESVVDDSQLPKDRFSAERLKGVDSTLKIQPAELGDSAMYLCASSFDRGKTQYFGPGTRLLVL.

The genes are TRBV10-2 and TRBJ2-3, with 13 bases aligning to TRBD2. Trimming at V came to 11 bases and at J to 5 bases, leaving 7 bases not matched to a gene. Germline V CDR1 and CDR2: WSHSY, SAAADI. CDR3 length equals 14 residues. The CDR3 coding sequence is TGCGCCTCCCGGACTAGCGGGGGTGGAGATACGCAGTATTTT. The encoded protein is CASRTSGGGDTQYF.

The chain couples TRBV9 to TRBJ2-1; D may be TRBD2 (5 bases). Trimming pared 1 base from V and 3 bases from J, leaving 14 bases between. The CDR3 totals 16 residues. Germline loops: CDR1 SGDLS, CDR2 YYNGEE. For the CDR3, the DNA is TGTGCCAGCAGCGTAACTCTCGGGAATATCTACAATGAGCAGTTCTTC. Amino acids: CASSVTLGNIYNEQFF.

This chain uses TRBV4-3 with TRBJ2-7; TRBD1 aligns across 7 bases. The germline V gene encodes CDR1 LGHNA and CDR2 YSLEER. V was pared by 1 base and J by 2 bases, with 8 bases of the junction left unmatched. This CDR3 spans 16 amino acids. The CDR3 is CASSQGTGWGTYEQYF. In DNA form, the CDR3 reads TGCGCCAGCAGCCAAGGGACAGGCTGGGGAACCTACGAGCAGTACTTC.

The V call is TRBV28, the J call TRBJ2-7; no definite D call. The germline gives CDR1 MDHEN, CDR2 SYDVKM. Trimming pared 10 bases from V and 1 base from J, leaving 14 bases between. This CDR3 comprises 13 residues. CDR3 amino acids: CATQSYSSYEQYF. CDR3 bases: TGTGCCACTCAATCCTACTCTTCCTACGAGCAGTACTTC.

The chain joins TRBV5-5 to TRBJ1-4, with a weak D call TRBD1 (5 bases). The germline gives CDR1 SGHKS, CDR2 YYEKEE (reference sequence). CDR3 length: 16 amino acids. Deletions cut 1 base from V and 8 bases from J, with 18 bases between. CDR3 residues: CASSLNGFGAGEKLFF. The CDR3 coding sequence is TGTGCCAGCAGCTTGAACGGGTTCGGGGCCGGGGAAAAACTGTTTTTT. The full variable domain, with the rest looked up from reference TRBV5-5 and TRBJ1-4, is DAGVTQSPTHLIKTRGQQVTLRCSPISGHKSVSWYQQVLGQGPQFIFQYYEKEERGRGNFPDRFSARQFPNYSSELNVNALLLGDSALYLCASSLNGFGAGEKLFFGSGTQLSVL.

The rearrangement links TRBV6-5 to TRBJ1-2; D gene uncertain. Germline V lookup: CDR1 MNHEY, CDR2 SVGAGI. CDR3 length: 13 residues. Trimming cost V 4 bases and J 5 bases, with 11 bases left between them. The CDR3 loop is CASSLYSWYGYTF. CDR3 coding DNA: TGTGCCAGCAGTTTGTATAGTTGGTATGGCTACACCTTC.

The chain carries TRBV5-6 and TRBJ1-2; 8 nucleotides line up with TRBD1. Trimming cost V 4 bases and J 7 bases; bases outside gene matches: 6. Looked up from germline, CDR1 is SGHDT and CDR2 is YYEEEE. The CDR3 runs 13 residues. The CDR3 loop is CASSPGQGGGYTF. In nucleotides, the CDR3 is TGTGCCAGCAGCCCAGGACAGGGCGGTGGCTACACCTTC.

The count of this clone is one. The gene calls are TRBV9 and TRBJ2-3; D gene ambiguous. CDR3 size: 15 residues. Trimming took 0 bases from V and 6 from J, leaving 14 bases between them. CDR1 is SGDLS and CDR2 is YYNGEE in the germline V gene. The CDR3 is CASSVEEWEWDTQYF. In DNA form, the CDR3 reads TGTGCCAGCAGCGTAGAGGAGTGGGAATGGGATACGCAGTATTTT.

The V call is TRBV6-5, the J call TRBJ2-5; TRBD2 matches at 8 bases. With 0 bases clipped from V and 5 bases from J, the junction kept 8 bases outside the gene matches. The CDR3 covers 16 residues. CDR1 and CDR2 (germline): MNHEY, SVGAGI. The CDR3 DNA reads as TGTGCCAGCAGTTACTCGGGTGCGGGAGGTTCGGAGACCCAGTACTTC. Its protein is CASSYSGAGGSETQYF.

This clone was seen only a few times. This chain connects TRBV30 to TRBJ2-2; D not resolved. Looked up from germline, CDR1 is GTSNPN and CDR2 is SVGIG (reference sequence). The CDR3 has 12 residues. V was pared by 3 bases and J by 1 base, with 3 bases between. The DNA for the CDR3 is TGTGCCTGGAGAAAGAACACCGGGGAGCTGTTTTTT. Its translation: CAWRKNTGELFF.

V gene TRBV6-1 combines with J gene TRBJ1-5; D may be TRBD1 (5 bases). The CDR3 has 15 residues. In germline, CDR1 is MNHNS, CDR2 SASEGT. Between the trimmed V and J ends, which lost 5 bases and 3 bases, there was a span of 14 bases. The CDR3 sequence: CASSSRDRLNQPQHF. CDR3 in DNA: TGTGCCAGCAGTTCCAGGGACCGACTCAATCAGCCCCAGCATTTT.

CDR3: CASSSRPYEKLFF. The DNA for the CDR3 is TGTGCCAGCAGCTCCCGACCTTATGAAAAACTGTTTTTT. This rearrangement joins TRBV7-2 to TRBJ1-4; no clear D gene. Germline CDR1 SGHTA, CDR2 FQGNSA. This CDR3 contains 13 residues. V lost 4 bases and J lost 6, with 9 bases in between.

The chain uses TRBV5-1 and TRBJ2-2; TRBD2 aligns across 14 bases. The trim removed 0 bases at V and 7 bases at J, leaving 5 bases unmatched. This CDR3 comprises 17 residues. Per the germline V gene, CDR1 is SGHRS and CDR2 is YFSETQ. The CDR3 region is CASSLGGLAGELGELFF. The CDR3 nucleotides read TGCGCCAGCAGCTTGGGGGGACTAGCGGGAGAACTCGGGGAGCTGTTTTTT.

For the CDR3, the DNA is TGTGCCAGCCTTTGGGGGACAGGGGGTAACGAGCAGTACTTC. Its translation: CASLWGTGGNEQYF. The chain recombines TRBV7-2 with TRBJ2-7, with 11 bases aligning to TRBD1. Germline V lookup: CDR1 SGHTA, CDR2 FQGNSA. Trimming at V came to 8 bases and at J to 5 bases, leaving 8 bases not matched to a gene. This CDR3 comprises 14 residues.

The J gene is TRBJ2-3, the V gene TRBV29-1; 8 nucleotides agree with TRBD2. This CDR3 comprises 14 residues. Germline V gene sequence: CDR1 SQVTM, CDR2 ANQGSEA. After removal of 7 bases from V and 1 base from J, the junction contained 7 bases not matched to a gene. The CDR3 sequence is CSAQAGVGTDTQYF. CDR3 DNA sequence: TGCAGCGCCCAAGCGGGAGTTGGCACAGATACGCAGTATTTT.

This chain joins TRBV3-1 (or the pseudogene TRBV3-2) and TRBJ2-7; D perhaps matches TRBD1 (6 bases). Germline V gene sequence: CDR1 LGHDT, CDR2 YNNKEL (reference sequence). V was trimmed by 5 bases and J by 0 bases, leaving 14 bases between them. The CDR3 is 15 amino acids. The CDR3 sequence is CASSFSRGSSYEQYF. The CDR3 coding sequence is TGTGCCAGCAGCTTTAGTAGGGGGAGCTCCTACGAGCAGTACTTC.

This sequence joins TRBV9 and TRBJ1-4, with D perhaps TRBD1 (6 bases). This CDR3 is built from 15 residues. V lost 5 bases to trimming and J lost 7 bases, with 18 bases between them. Germline CDR1 is SGDLS and CDR2 is YYNGEE. The CDR3: CASSRNQGPAEKLFF. In nucleotides, the CDR3 is TGTGCCAGCAGTCGTAATCAGGGGCCCGCTGAAAAACTGTTTTTT.

This chain connects TRBV6-4 to TRBJ2-2, with a weak D call TRBD2 (7 bases). The CDR3 is 16 amino acids. Trimming shortened V by 6 bases and J by 4 bases, and 18 bases separated the two germline ends. In germline, CDR1 is MRHNA, CDR2 SNTAGT. CDR3 bases: TGTGCCAGCAGCCCCTTGACGGGGGGCGGCACCGGGGAGCTGTTTTTT. It codes for CASSPLTGGGTGELFF.

The gene calls are TRBV11-2 and TRBJ1-3, with D perhaps matching TRBD1 (5 bases). Trimming pared 4 bases from V and 1 base from J, leaving 14 bases between. The CDR3 totals 16 residues. CDR1 is SGHAT, CDR2 FQNNGV, per germline. CDR3: CASSSAGTVSGNTIYF. CDR3 nucleotide sequence: TGTGCCAGCAGCTCTGCCGGGACGGTGTCTGGAAACACCATATATTTT.

The rearrangement joins TRBV13 to TRBJ1-2; D not certain. Between the trimmed V and J ends, which lost 3 bases and 2 bases, there was a span of 1 base. Germline lookup yields CDR1 PRHDT and CDR2 FYEKMQ (reference sequence). The CDR3 has 11 amino acids. CDR3 region: CASSFNYGYTF. CDR3 nucleotides: TGTGCCAGCAGCTTCAACTATGGCTACACCTTC.

As for this clone: The sample contains more than one DNA sequence encoding this CDR3. Here the CDR3 reads CASRRDRTATNEKLFF. The CDR3 bases are TGTGCCAGCAGAAGGGACAGAACTGCAACTAATGAAAAACTGTTTTTT. The chain is built from TRBV2 and TRBJ1-4; 7 bases agree with TRBD1. Losses at the gene ends were 6 bases for V and 0 bases for J; bases not matched to a gene: 7. Germline assignment: CDR1 SNHLY and CDR2 FYNNEI. The CDR3 extends over 16 amino acids. Variable domain in full (rest from reference TRBV2 and TRBJ1-4): EPEVTQTPSHQVTQMGQEVILRCVPISNHLYFYWYRQILGQKVEFLVSFYNNEISEKSEIFDDQFSVERPDGSNFTLKIRSTKLEDSAMYFCASRRDRTATNEKLFFGSGTQLSVL.